Listed below are T cell receptor beta chains from one sample, sequenced in a study of cytomegalovirus exposure and HLA in healthy donors. TCRdb's copy holds only in-frame clones and misses some; the assay was immunoSEQ multiplex PCR. The table records some 190,000 clones, around four fifths of them present only once. The specimen sequenced was PBMCs. Receptor source: a woman in her 30s in good health and CMV-seronegative. Each CDR3 is given with its conserved first and last residue. The order of the fields is V gene, J gene, D gene, clone size, CDR3 DNA, CDR3 protein. D genes are given only for firm matches. The size field is filled for only some rows; it gives once, few, many or a size class.

>TRBV5-1|TRBJ1-3|TRBD1|.
TGCGCCAGCAGCTCTTACAGGGGGCAACAGAGAAACACCATATATTTT
CASSSYRGQQRNTIYF
>TRBV2|TRBJ2-7|TRBD1|.
TGTGCCAGCAGTTGGACAGGGAACGAGCAGTACTTC
CASSWTGNEQYF
>TRBV2|TRBJ2-7|.|.
TGTGCCAGCAGGGTGGAGGGCAGCTCCTACGAGCAGTACTTC
CASRVEGSSYEQYF
>TRBV25-1|TRBJ2-2|.|.
TGTGCCAGCAGTGAAGTCCTGAACACCGGGGAGCTGTTTTTT
CASSEVLNTGELFF
>TRBV5-1|TRBJ1-2|TRBD1|.
TGCGCCAGCAGCCCCTCGGACAGGGGTAACTATGGCTACACCTTC
CASSPSDRGNYGYTF
>TRBV14|TRBJ1-6|.|.
TGTGCCAGCAGCCAAGATATGAGGAATTCACCCCTCCACTTT
CASSQDMRNSPLHF
>TRBV5-4|TRBJ2-7|TRBD2|.
TGTGCCAGCAGCTTGGGACAGCGGGAGATTCCCTACGAGCAGTACTTC
CASSLGQREIPYEQYF
>TRBV6-5|TRBJ1-2|.|.
TGTGCCAGCAGTTACGGTGGGCCTGGCTATGGCTACACCTTC
CASSYGGPGYGYTF
>TRBV7-9|TRBJ2-5|TRBD2|once
TGTGCCAGCAGCGATGGGACTAGCGGGGCCTTTGGCGAAGAGACCCAGTACTTC
CASSDGTSGAFGEETQYF
>TRBV7-6|TRBJ2-7|.|.
TGTGCCAGCAGCTTAGGCGGGGACGGGGTCTACGAGCAGTACTTC
CASSLGGDGVYEQYF
>TRBV7-3|TRBJ2-5|TRBD2|.
TGTGCCAGCAGCTTAAGAGCGGGGGCCCAAGAGACCCAGTACTTC
CASSLRAGAQETQYF
>TRBV6-1|TRBJ1-4|.|.
TGTGCCACCGACCCCACAGGGACAACTAATGAAAAACTGTTTTTT
CATDPTGTTNEKLFF
>TRBV10-1|TRBJ2-3|.|few
TGCGCCAGCTCCCTGTCGGGGGCAGATACGCAGTATTTT
CASSLSGADTQYF
>TRBV15|TRBJ1-2|TRBD1|.
TGTGCCACCAGCCTCGGACAGGGAGGGGAGGACTATGGCTACACCTTC
CATSLGQGGEDYGYTF
>TRBV7-9|TRBJ1-6|.|.
TGTGCCAGCAAGCCGTCGGGGAATAATTCACCCCTCCACTTT
CASKPSGNNSPLHF
>TRBV7-8|TRBJ1-2|TRBD1|.
TGTGCCAGCAGCTCGGGACAGGTGCCAGTTAGGTTGTCAAGAGGTGGCTACACCTTC
CASSSGQVPVRLSRGGYTF
>TRBV4-1|TRBJ1-3|.|.
TGCGCCAGCCGCCGCGGACGGGGGTCTGGAAACACCATATATTTT
CASRRGRGSGNTIYF
>TRBV27|TRBJ1-4|TRBD1|.
TGTGCCAGCAGTTCTACCTTTTCAGGGGGCAAACTGTTTTTT
CASSSTFSGGKLFF
>TRBV9|TRBJ2-7|TRBD1|.
TGTGCCAGTTCACAGGGGGTAGGTTACGAGCAGTACTTC
CASSQGVGYEQYF
>TRBV7-2|TRBJ2-1|.|.
TGTGCCAGCAGCTTAGCGGGGGCGAACAATGAGCAGTTCTTC
CASSLAGANNEQFF
>TRBV9|TRBJ2-6|.|.
TGTGCCAGCAGCGCTGATATGGGCTTTGGGGCCAACGTCCTGACTTTC
CASSADMGFGANVLTF
>TRBV5-8|TRBJ1-2|TRBD1|once
TGTGCCATCCCGGACAGGCGATCATATGGCTACACCTTC
CAIPDRRSYGYTF
>TRBV10-3|TRBJ2-1|TRBD1|.
TGTGCCATCAGTCCTGACAGGGGTTACAATGAGCAGTTCTTC
CAISPDRGYNEQFF
>TRBV5-1|TRBJ2-5|TRBD2|once
TGCGCCAGCAGCTCCCGGGGGACCCTAGCGGGGAGGCAAGAGACCCAGTACTTC
CASSSRGTLAGRQETQYF
>TRBV15|TRBJ1-1|.|.
TGTGCCACCAGCAGAGACCCTACCACAGGGATGAACACTGAAGCTTTCTTT
CATSRDPTTGMNTEAFF
>TRBV5-1|TRBJ2-7|TRBD2|.
TGCGCCAGCAGCACACTAGCGGGGGGTGACAGGGAGCAGTACTTC
CASSTLAGGDREQYF
>TRBV2|TRBJ2-2|.|.
TGTGCCAGCAGTGATGCCGGGGTCCCCGGGGAGCTGTTTTTT
CASSDAGVPGELFF
>TRBV7-9|TRBJ1-6|.|.
TGTGCCAGCACCCCTCGGGGTGGAGATAATTCACCCCTCCACTTT
CASTPRGGDNSPLHF
>TRBV4-1|TRBJ2-1|TRBD1|few
TGCGCCAGCAGCCAGGACAGGGATTTGGGTGAGCAGTTCTTC
CASSQDRDLGEQFF
>TRBV6-4|TRBJ2-7|TRBD1|.
TGTGCCAGCAGTGAAGGGCAGGGGGCAAAGCAGTACTTC
CASSEGQGAKQYF
>TRBV9|TRBJ1-6|.|.
TGTGCCAGCAGCGTAGAGGGAGGGGGTCGGTCACCCCTCCACTTT
CASSVEGGGRSPLHF
>TRBV6-4|TRBJ2-1|.|.
TGTGCCAGCAGATACAGTTTCAGCTCCTACAATGAGCAGTTCTTC
CASRYSFSSYNEQFF
>TRBV2|TRBJ1-3|.|.
TGTGCCAGTCGACTGGGACAAACGGACACCATATATTTT
CASRLGQTDTIYF
>TRBV27|TRBJ2-1|TRBD1|.
TGTGCCAGCAGTTACGGACAGGGGGCATTTTTTAATGAGCAGTTCTTC
CASSYGQGAFFNEQFF
>TRBV5-4|TRBJ2-5|TRBD1|.
TGTGCCAGCAGCCGTGGGACAGGGGGCAGAGAGACCCAGTACTTC
CASSRGTGGRETQYF
>TRBV27|TRBJ1-6|.|few
TGTGCCAGCAGTTTACGGCGGGTCAATTCACCCCTCCACTTT
CASSLRRVNSPLHF
>TRBV30|TRBJ2-2|.|.
TGTGCCTGGAGTGTACAGGGGGGGCCCGGGGTAGACACCGGGGAGCTGTTTTTT
CAWSVQGGPGVDTGELFF
>TRBV11-2|TRBJ2-3|TRBD2|.
TGTGCCAGCAGCCGCTTCCGGGAGGAGGTCTCAGATACGCAGTATTTT
CASSRFREEVSDTQYF
>TRBV5-4|TRBJ2-7|TRBD2|once
TGTGCCAGCAGCCTAAAAGGACTAGCGGGGGAGCAGTACTTC
CASSLKGLAGEQYF
>TRBV10-2|TRBJ1-6|TRBD1|.
TGCGCCAGCAGCGTAACAGGGGCCGGGGATTCACCCCTCCACTTT
CASSVTGAGDSPLHF
>TRBV2|TRBJ2-1|TRBD2|few
TGTGCCAGCAGTGAATTTGCGGGGGGTGCTAACTCCTACAATGAGCAGTTCTTC
CASSEFAGGANSYNEQFF
>TRBV7-2|TRBJ2-3|.|few
TGTGCCAGCAGCTTCAGGGGCCCCCCAGATACGCAGTATTTT
CASSFRGPPDTQYF
>TRBV27|TRBJ2-6|.|once
TGTGCCAGCAGTTTATGGCTCTCTGGGGCCAACGTCCTGACTTTC
CASSLWLSGANVLTF
>TRBV30|TRBJ1-1|.|.
TGTGCCTGGAGTTCGGGGGGTTGGACTGAAGCTTTCTTT
CAWSSGGWTEAFF
>TRBV6-4|TRBJ1-2|TRBD1|few
TGTGCCACCCCCAGGCCACGACAGGGGTTCTATGGCTACACCTTC
CATPRPRQGFYGYTF
>TRBV9|TRBJ2-5|TRBD1|.
TGTGCCAGCAGCGTAGGGACAGGGGGCCTCCAAGAGACCCAGTACTTC
CASSVGTGGLQETQYF
>TRBV7-6|TRBJ2-7|TRBD1|.
TGTGCCAGCAGCTTAGTATTTCTGGGACAGGGAGGGGAGCAGTACTTC
CASSLVFLGQGGEQYF
>TRBV23-1|TRBJ1-1|.|.
TGCGCCAGCAGCCGTCGCCGAGCCTACAGGGCTGACACTGAAGCTTTCTTT
CASSRRRAYRADTEAFF
>TRBV5-1|TRBJ1-2|.|.
TGCGCCAGCAGCTTCGAGGACTATGGCTACACCTTC
CASSFEDYGYTF
>TRBV7-3|TRBJ1-2|.|.
TGTGCCAGCAGCTTAGGAGGGAAATATGGCTACACCTTC
CASSLGGKYGYTF
>TRBV30|TRBJ1-1|.|.
TGTGCCTGGAGTGGGGGGGTCCTGAACACTGAAGCTTTCTTT
CAWSGGVLNTEAFF
>TRBV29-1|TRBJ1-1|.|.
TGCAGCGTTGGTACCCCGGGGAACACTGAAGCTTTCTTT
CSVGTPGNTEAFF
>TRBV30|TRBJ2-3|.|.
TGTGCCTTAGGACTCTGGCCTGTGACTGATCGGCCACAGTATTTT
CALGLWPVTDRPQYF
>TRBV4-1|TRBJ1-6|.|.
TGCGCCAGCAGCCAGAGGGCGTTCGGGAGGGTAGAGCCGTCACCCCTCCACTTT
CASSQRAFGRVEPSPLHF
>TRBV7-2|TRBJ2-1|TRBD2|once
TGTGCCAGCAGACCTAGCGGGGGGAATTACAATGAGCAGTTCTTC
CASRPSGGNYNEQFF